The 3 T cell receptor beta chains listed next were all sequenced from one sample in a study of T cells after posttransplantation cyclophosphamide. The table came from immunoSEQ multiplex PCR; TCRdb's copy has only in-frame clones and leaves some out. Of tens of thousands of clones detected, around nine tenths appear once; the ten largest clones hold 3% to 3.5%. Material: PBMCs. These TCRs come from a woman between 50 and 59 years old in good health and a related stem cell transplant donor.

This rearrangement joins TRBV6-1 to TRBJ1-1; D uncertain. The CDR3 extends over 14 amino acids. Trimming removed 2 bases from V and 3 bases from J, with 10 bases in between. The germline V gene encodes CDR1 MNHNS and CDR2 SASEGT. The CDR3 here is CASSENLGDTEAFF. In DNA form, the CDR3 reads TGTGCCAGCAGTGAAAATTTGGGAGACACTGAAGCTTTCTTT.

Only one count was recorded for this clone. As DNA, the CDR3 is TGTGCCAGCTCACCACCGGCAGAGGTAGCTGGAAACACCATATATTTT. It specifies CASSPPAEVAGNTIYF. This chain joins TRBV18 and TRBJ1-3; no clear D. The CDR3 has 16 residues. Deletions cut 0 bases from V and 2 bases from J, with 11 bases between. Germline V gene lookup returns CDR1 KGHSH and CDR2 LQKENI.

This chain joins TRBV27 and TRBJ1-4; TRBD1 is a possible D gene (5 bases). Germline CDR1 reads MNHEY; CDR2 reads SMNVEV (reference sequence). The CDR3 has 14 amino acids. Trimming removed 1 base at V and 8 bases at J, with 11 bases between. The CDR3 here is CASSLWGGGEKLFF. In DNA, the CDR3 is TGTGCCAGCAGTTTATGGGGCGGAGGGGAAAAACTGTTTTTT.